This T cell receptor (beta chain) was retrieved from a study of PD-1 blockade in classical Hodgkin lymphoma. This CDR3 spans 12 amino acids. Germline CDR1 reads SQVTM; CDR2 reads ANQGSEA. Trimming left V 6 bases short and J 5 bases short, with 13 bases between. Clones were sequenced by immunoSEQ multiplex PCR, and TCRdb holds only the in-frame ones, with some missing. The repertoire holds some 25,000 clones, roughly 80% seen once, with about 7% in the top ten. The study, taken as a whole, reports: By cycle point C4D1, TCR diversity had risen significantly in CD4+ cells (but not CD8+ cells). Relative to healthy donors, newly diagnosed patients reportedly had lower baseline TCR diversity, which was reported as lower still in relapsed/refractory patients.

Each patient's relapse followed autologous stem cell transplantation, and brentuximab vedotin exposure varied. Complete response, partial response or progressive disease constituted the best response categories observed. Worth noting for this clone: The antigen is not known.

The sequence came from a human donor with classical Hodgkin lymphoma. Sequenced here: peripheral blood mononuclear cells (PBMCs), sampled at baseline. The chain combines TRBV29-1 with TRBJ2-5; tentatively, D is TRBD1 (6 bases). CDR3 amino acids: CSVQGYGETQYF. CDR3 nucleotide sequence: TGCAGCGTACAGGGCTATGGGGAGACCCAGTACTTC. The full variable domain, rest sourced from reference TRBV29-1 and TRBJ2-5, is SAVISQKPSRDICQRGTSLTIQCQVDSQVTMMFWYRQQPGQSLTLIATANQGSEATYESGFVIDKFPISRPNLTFSTLTVSNMSPEDSSIYLCSVQGYGETQYFGPGTRLLVL.